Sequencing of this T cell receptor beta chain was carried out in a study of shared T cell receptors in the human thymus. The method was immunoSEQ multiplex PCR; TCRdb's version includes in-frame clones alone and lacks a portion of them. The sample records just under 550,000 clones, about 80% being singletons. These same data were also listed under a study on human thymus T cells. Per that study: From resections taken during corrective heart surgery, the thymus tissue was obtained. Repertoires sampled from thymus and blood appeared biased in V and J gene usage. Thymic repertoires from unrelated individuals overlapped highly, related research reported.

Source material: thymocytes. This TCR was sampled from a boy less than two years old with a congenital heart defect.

The CDR3 spells CASSQEFTGQGHQPQHF. DNA of the CDR3: TGTGCCAGCAGCCAAGAGTTTACGGGACAGGGGCATCAGCCCCAGCATTTT. The chain employs TRBV7-9 and TRBJ1-5; 10 bases fit TRBD1. The CDR3 consists of 17 residues. Germline values: CDR1 SEHNR, CDR2 FQNEAQ (reference sequence). V was pared by 5 bases and J by 5 bases, with 12 bases of the junction left unmatched.